This passage covers 8 T cell receptor beta chains from one sample sequenced in a study of neurological immune-mediated disorders. TCRdb called the 5' RACE reads again in MiXCR, with one record for every CDR3 protein. The profile shows some 33,000 distinct CDR3 sequences, approximately 1.5% of them singletons. The sequenced sample consisted of PBMCs. These TCRs come from a woman aged 25 to 39 with multiple sclerosis.

In its sample, this clonotype was seen many times. This chain uses TRBV10-3 with TRBJ1-1, with D hard to call. The germline V gene encodes CDR1 ENHRY and CDR2 SYGVKD. Trimming took 4 bases from V and 1 from J, leaving 4 bases between them. The CDR3 is made up of 12 amino acids. The CDR3, as DNA: TGTGCCATCAGTGGAACGAACACTGAAGCTTTCTTT. Amino acid sequence: CAISGTNTEAFF.

This clonotype was observed many times. The chain has TRBV20-1 and TRBJ2-7; D is ambiguous. This CDR3 contains 11 residues. The germline V gene encodes CDR1 DFQATT and CDR2 SNEGSKA (reference sequence). With 1 base removed from V and 4 bases from J, the gap between germline ends came to 5 bases. In DNA form, the CDR3 reads TGCAGTGCTAGAGTAGGGTACGAGCAGTACTTC. This translates into CSARVGYEQYF.

The table lists this clonotype with many counts. The rearrangement uses TRBV27 and TRBJ2-7; 7 bases line up with TRBD1. Germline assignment: CDR1 MNHEY and CDR2 SMNVEV (reference sequence). J lost 7 bases, V lost 6 bases, and 12 bases had no gene match. The CDR3 length is 14 residues. As DNA, the CDR3 is TGTGCCAGCAGACTAACAGGGGAAACCCGGGAGCAGTACTTC. This encodes CASRLTGETREQYF.

The table lists this clonotype with a few counts. A much larger clone differs by one base, so this may be a read error. The chain joins TRBV9 to TRBJ2-3, with TRBD1 as a possible D gene (5 bases). CDR1 is SGDLS, CDR2 YYNGEE, per germline. This CDR3 has 15 amino acids. The CDR3 DNA follows: TGTGCCAGCAGCGTATCCGACAGCTACACAGATACGAAGTATTTT. It specifies CASSVSDSYTDTKYF. The full variable domain, with the rest looked up from reference TRBV9 and TRBJ2-3, is DSGVTQTPKHLITATGQRVTLRCSPRSGDLSVYWYQQSLDQGLQFLIQYYNGEERAKGNILERFSAQQFPDLHSELNLSSLELGDSALYFCASSVSDSYTDTKYFGPGTRLTVL.

This clonotype came up many times. The chain links TRBV10-2 to TRBJ1-2, with no clear D. The CDR3 is 12 amino acids. Per germline, CDR1 WSHSY and CDR2 SAAADI. Trimming took 0 bases from V and 13 from J, leaving 12 bases between them. For the CDR3, the DNA is TGCGCCAGCAGTGAGTCGCTTCAGGTTACCACCTTC. Its translation is CASSESLQVTTF.

The rearrangement links TRBV7-2 to TRBJ1-1; D is possibly TRBD1 (6 bases). The V gene lost 6 bases and the J gene lost 11 bases, with 16 bases spanning the gap. CDR1 and CDR2 from the germline V gene are SGHTA and FQGNSA. The length of the CDR3 is 12 residues. The CDR3 sequence: CASRTGFSDAFF. The CDR3 DNA follows: TGTGCCAGCAGAACAGGGTTTAGTGATGCTTTCTTT.

At least ten counts were recorded for this clonotype. The chain uses TRBV20-1 and TRBJ2-7; no clear D gene. Germline V gene data show CDR1 as DFQATT and CDR2 as SNEGSKA (reference sequence). Trimming pared 0 bases from V and 0 bases from J, leaving 12 bases between. The CDR3 loop spans 15 amino acids. The CDR3 protein is CSARDTLRSSYEQYF. CDR3 DNA sequence: TGCAGTGCTAGAGATACTCTGAGGAGCTCCTACGAGCAGTACTTC.

The V and J genes are TRBV7-2 and TRBJ2-5; D gene unclear. The CDR3 extends over 12 amino acids. Germline V gene data show CDR1 as SGHTA and CDR2 as FQGNSA. Between the trimmed V and J ends, which lost 4 bases and 7 bases, there was a span of 10 bases. CDR3 bases: TGTGCCAGCAGCTCCCCCAAAGGGACCCAGTACTTC. Translated, it gives CASSSPKGTQYF.